This record looks at one TCR beta chain sequence and its context. Regarding time point: persistent/refractory GD, antithyroid drugs over 5 years with positive TRAb. PBMC-derived RNA was used for the TCR library. The data are from a study of regulatory T cells in long-lasting Graves disease. Construction of the TCR beta libraries employed iRepertoire HTBI primers in conjunction with Arm-PCR of CDR3 regions. TCRdb reprocessed the multiplex PCR reads via MiXCR and lists one record per CDR3 protein. The sample includes about 660,000 distinct CDR3 sequences, 30% of them seen just once. The sample here was peripheral blood mononuclear cells (PBMCs), taken when the disease was refractory, from a patient treated with antithyroid drugs. The sequence derives from a female donor with Graves disease.

The DNA for the CDR3 is TGTGCCGTGCAGGGTATGAACACTGAAGCTTTCTTT. Translated: CAVQGMNTEAFF. V is TRBV7-9 and J is TRBJ1-1; D might be TRBD1 (5 bases). The CDR3 spans 12 residues. Germline lookup yields CDR1 SEHNR and CDR2 FQNEAQ (reference sequence). V was pared by 11 bases and J by 0 bases, with 10 bases between.